The 25 T cell receptor beta chains reported below all come from one sample, sequenced in a study of T cell responses to AZD1222 COVID-19 vaccine. Libraries were prepared by immunoSEQ multiplex PCR; TCRdb keeps only in-frame clonotypes and omits some of them. The table records 120,000 to 150,000 clones, 88% of them present only once. This specimen consisted of peripheral blood, obtained on day 0 of AZD1222 vaccination. These receptors were collected from an adult in good health.

This clone was observed a handful of times. The conserved final phenylalanine or tryptophan is absent from the CDR3, which likely points to a read error. Because the CDR3's place on the DNA is in doubt, the DNA is left out and the CDR3 is given as listed by TCRdb. The chain couples TRBV3-1 (or the pseudogene TRBV3-2) to TRBJ1-1; whether TRBD1, the table's D call, matches the DNA was not checked. Germline V gene data show CDR1 as LGHDT and CDR2 as YNNKEL (reference sequence). The CDR3 totals 10 residues, both ends included. This CDR3 reads CASSQATGSR.

To note about this clone: Other nucleotide sequences in the sample specify the same CDR3. This chain connects TRBV7-2 to TRBJ1-5; D is unresolved. Trimming removed 3 bases from V and 5 bases from J, with 11 bases in between. Germline CDR1 is SGHTA and CDR2 is FQGNSA. The length of the CDR3 is 14 residues. The CDR3 nucleotides are TGTGCCAGCAGCTTTAGGCACCGTGATCAGCCCCAGCATTTT. Its translation is CASSFRHRDQPQHF.

The rearrangement links TRBV7-9 to TRBJ2-5; D could derive from TRBD1 or TRBD2 (5 bases each). Germline values: CDR1 SEHNR, CDR2 FQNEAQ (reference sequence). The CDR3 is made up of 15 amino acids. V lost 4 bases and J lost 5, with 17 bases in between. CDR3 bases: TGTGCCAGCAGCTCAGGGACGTCCCGGGGCGAGACCCAGTACTTC. The encoded protein is CASSSGTSRGETQYF.

V is TRBV11-2 and J is TRBJ1-4; D ambiguous. CDR1 SGHAT and CDR2 FQNNGV come from the germline V gene. This CDR3 comprises 13 residues. The V gene lost 5 bases and the J gene lost 8 bases, with 12 bases spanning the gap. The CDR3 region is CASSPMVGEKLFF. The CDR3, as DNA: TGTGCCAGCAGCCCGATGGTGGGGGAAAAACTGTTTTTT.

This chain joins TRBV4-2 and TRBJ1-4; no clear D gene. The CDR3 extends over 16 amino acids. Per the germline V gene, CDR1 is LGHNA and CDR2 is YNFKEQ. V was pared by 1 base and J by 2 bases, with 11 bases between. Written as DNA, the CDR3 is TGTGCCAGCAGCCAAGCGGTGGGGTCCACTAATGAAAAACTGTTTTTT. It specifies CASSQAVGSTNEKLFF.

This clone was seen a single time. The V gene is TRBV3-1 (or the pseudogene TRBV3-2), the J gene TRBJ2-1, with D unclear. The CDR3 is made up of 15 amino acids. Trimming stripped 6 bases from V and 5 bases from J, with 17 bases between. Germline loops: CDR1 LGHDT, CDR2 YNNKEL (reference sequence). Written as DNA, the CDR3 is TGTGCCAGCAGTCCCGGCCACAGACAAAACAATGAGCAGTTCTTC. Protein: CASSPGHRQNNEQFF.

The chain carries TRBV25-1 and TRBJ1-2; D might be TRBD1 (6 bases). Trimming removed 0 bases from V and 6 bases from J, with 17 bases in between. This CDR3 spans 16 amino acids. Germline-derived CDR1 and CDR2 are MGHDK and SYGVNS. The CDR3 protein is CASSEYPMTGEDGYTF. The CDR3, as DNA: TGTGCCAGCAGTGAATACCCGATGACAGGAGAGGATGGCTACACCTTC.

The rearrangement joins TRBV20-1 to TRBJ2-3; D is possibly TRBD2 (6 bases). V lost 3 bases and J 0 bases, leaving 10 bases between the germline ends. Germline V CDR1 and CDR2: DFQATT, SNEGSKA (reference sequence). This CDR3 spans 14 amino acids. As DNA, the CDR3 is TGCAGTGCTAGTTGGGGGGTTAGCACAGATACGCAGTATTTT. It translates to CSASWGVSTDTQYF.

The chain combines TRBV7-2 with TRBJ1-6; no reliable D call. The CDR3 has 16 amino acids. In germline, CDR1 is SGHTA, CDR2 FQGNSA. The V end lost 5 bases, the J end lost 0 bases, and 11 bases lay between the germline ends. CDR3 region: CASSALRSSYNSPLHF. In nucleotides, the CDR3 is TGTGCCAGCAGCGCTCTGAGAAGCTCCTATAATTCACCCCTCCACTTT.

The J gene is TRBJ1-2, the V gene TRBV7-8; no definite D call. Deletions cut 5 bases from V and 5 bases from J, with 9 bases between. There are 12 residues in the CDR3. Germline CDR1 reads SGHVS; CDR2 reads FQNEAQ. The CDR3 DNA sequence: TGTGCCAGCAGCCCCGATTTATATGGCTACACCTTC. Its translation: CASSPDLYGYTF.

This clone was seen only once. The chain is built from TRBV6-5 and TRBJ2-4; 8 bases agree with TRBD2. Germline assignment: CDR1 MNHEY and CDR2 SVGAGI. The CDR3 is made up of 15 amino acids. The ends lost 6 bases at V and 3 bases at J; junction bases unmatched: 7. The CDR3 DNA follows: TGTGCCAGCAGCGGAGCGGGGGCGAACAAAAACATTCAGTACTTC. It codes for CASSGAGANKNIQYF.

V gene TRBV27 combines with J gene TRBJ1-2; TRBD1 is a possible D gene (5 bases). CDR1 and CDR2 (germline): MNHEY, SMNVEV (reference sequence). V gave up 4 bases and J gave up 3 bases, with 12 bases separating them. This CDR3 spans 14 amino acids. Here the CDR3 reads CASSSLGTDYGYTF. CDR3 coding DNA: TGTGCCAGCAGTTCCCTCGGGACGGACTATGGCTACACCTTC.

The CDR3 loop reads CASSRSGTSQYEQYF. The CDR3, as DNA: TGTGCCAGCAGCCGGTCCGGGACTAGCCAATACGAGCAGTACTTC. This chain links TRBV7-9 with TRBJ2-7; the match to TRBD2 covers 9 bases. V lost 5 bases to trimming and J lost 4 bases; unmatched junction nucleotides: 9. The length of the CDR3 is 15 residues. CDR1 is SEHNR and CDR2 is FQNEAQ in the germline V gene (reference sequence). The variable domain in full, completed from reference TRBV7-9 and TRBJ2-7, reads DTGVSQNPRHKITKRGQNVTFRCDPISEHNRLYWYRQTLGQGPEFLTYFQNEAQLEKSRLLSDRFSAERPKGSFSTLEIQRTEQGDSAMYLCASSRSGTSQYEQYFGPGTRLTVT.

The V call is TRBV7-9, the J call TRBJ2-3, with D perhaps TRBD2 (5 bases). Germline V gene sequence: CDR1 SEHNR, CDR2 FQNEAQ (reference sequence). V lost 7 bases and J 4 bases, leaving 18 bases between the germline ends. The CDR3 contains 15 residues. DNA of the CDR3: TGTGCCAGCACCCCCGTGACGGCCGGGGCAGATACGCAGTATTTT. It specifies CASTPVTAGADTQYF.

This clone came up once. V and J are TRBV7-9 and TRBJ1-2; 8 bases are shared with TRBD1. Looked up from germline, CDR1 is SEHNR and CDR2 is FQNEAQ (reference sequence). The CDR3 extends over 15 amino acids. The J segment lost 4 bases and the V segment lost 1 base, leaving 5 bases of the junction unmatched. The CDR3 DNA is TGTGCCAGCAGCTTAGGGGGACAGGCGTTCTATGGCTACACCTTC. Residues: CASSLGGQAFYGYTF.

This clone was seen just once. The chain has TRBV28 and TRBJ1-1, with a possible D match to TRBD1 (5 bases). The germline V gene has CDR1 MDHEN and CDR2 SYDVKM. V dropped 5 bases and J dropped 1 base, with 14 bases sitting between them. This CDR3 comprises 15 residues. The CDR3 protein is CASSVRGSPNTEAFF. The CDR3 DNA reads as TGTGCCAGCAGTGTGCGGGGCAGTCCGAACACTGAAGCTTTCTTT.

This chain links TRBV29-1 with TRBJ1-6, with D perhaps TRBD1 (5 bases). V lost 6 bases and J lost 7, with 16 bases in between. The germline V gene has CDR1 SQVTM and CDR2 ANQGSEA. The CDR3 runs to 14 residues. The CDR3 sequence: CSVQETNENSPLHF. The CDR3 bases are TGCAGCGTACAGGAGACAAACGAGAATTCACCCCTCCACTTT.

This chain links TRBV5-1 with TRBJ1-6; D may be TRBD1 (5 bases). V was shortened by 0 bases and J by 7 bases, with 11 bases between the two germline ends. This CDR3 is 15 amino acids long. The germline gives CDR1 SGHRS, CDR2 YFSETQ. The chain's CDR3 is CASSLGQPENSPLHF. Here the CDR3 DNA reads TGCGCCAGCAGCTTGGGACAGCCAGAGAATTCACCCCTCCACTTT.

As to this clone: Other DNA sequences in the sample encode the same CDR3. V is TRBV7-3 and J is TRBJ1-1; D call uncertain. V was trimmed by 2 bases and J by 1 base, leaving 8 bases between them. The CDR3 has 14 residues. Germline V gene lookup returns CDR1 SGHTA and CDR2 FQGTGA. CDR3 loop: CASSLQGPNTEAFF. The DNA of the CDR3 is TGTGCCAGCAGCTTACAAGGACCGAACACTGAAGCTTTCTTT.

This clone has only one observation. The chain couples TRBV4-1 to TRBJ1-1; D uncertain. V was cut by 1 base and J by 4 bases, with 10 bases left in between. Germline assignment: CDR1 MGHRA and CDR2 YSYEKL. This CDR3 comprises 14 residues. The CDR3 DNA reads TGCGCCAGCAGCCAAGTGCGGGATAGCACTGAAGCTTTCTTT. This translates into CASSQVRDSTEAFF.

The rearrangement joins TRBV4-3 to TRBJ2-7; the D gene is possibly TRBD1 (5 bases). This CDR3 is built from 14 residues. Trimming took off 0 bases at V and 3 bases at J, with 9 bases between the two ends. Germline V gene sequence: CDR1 LGHNA, CDR2 YSLEER. CDR3 nucleotides: TGCGCCAGCAGCCAAGAACCAGGGTTCTACGAGCAGTACTTC. Its translation: CASSQEPGFYEQYF.

This clone was recorded once. The V and J genes are TRBV20-1 and TRBJ2-1; TRBD2 might be the D (5 bases). Trimming left V 3 bases short and J 6 bases short, with 15 bases between. This CDR3 comprises 14 residues. Per germline, CDR1 DFQATT and CDR2 SNEGSKA (reference sequence). CDR3 nucleotides: TGCAGTGCTAGTAGCGTGGTAGCCCTCAATGAGCAGTTCTTC. Translation gives CSASSVVALNEQFF.

This clone was found once. The chain employs TRBV18 and TRBJ1-2; D not certain. The CDR3 length is 13 residues. Trimming cost V 3 bases and J 4 bases, with 9 bases left between them. Germline assignment: CDR1 KGHSH and CDR2 LQKENI. The CDR3 region has the DNA TGTGCCAGCTCACCCCTTGACTCCTATGGCTACACCTTC. It translates to CASSPLDSYGYTF.

The V gene is TRBV19, the J gene TRBJ2-6; 7 bases agree with TRBD1. Germline CDR1 LNHDA, CDR2 SQIVND (reference sequence). Trimming at V came to 9 bases and at J to 2 bases, leaving 4 bases not matched to a gene. The CDR3 is 14 amino acids. The CDR3 region is CASITGAGANVLTF. CDR3 DNA: TGTGCCAGCATTACAGGGGCTGGGGCCAACGTCCTGACTTTC.

This clone was recorded a few times. This sample also contains other DNA sequences that code for the same CDR3. CDR3 residues: CASSLSTGASYEQYF. The CDR3 bases are TGTGCCAGCAGTTTATCGACGGGTGCTTCCTACGAGCAGTACTTC. The J gene is TRBJ2-7, the V gene TRBV27; D ambiguous. Trimming left V 0 bases short and J 1 base short, with 10 bases between. The CDR3 loop spans 15 amino acids. Germline V lookup: CDR1 MNHEY, CDR2 SMNVEV (reference sequence).